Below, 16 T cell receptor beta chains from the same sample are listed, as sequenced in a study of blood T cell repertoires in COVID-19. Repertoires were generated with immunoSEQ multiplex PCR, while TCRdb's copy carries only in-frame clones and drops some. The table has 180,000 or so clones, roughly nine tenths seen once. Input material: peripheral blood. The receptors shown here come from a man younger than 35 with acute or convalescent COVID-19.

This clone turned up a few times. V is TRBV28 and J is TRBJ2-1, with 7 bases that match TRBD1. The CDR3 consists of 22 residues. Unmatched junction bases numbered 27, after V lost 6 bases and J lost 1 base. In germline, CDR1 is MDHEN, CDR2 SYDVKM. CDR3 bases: TGTGCCAGCAGGGGACGGGTTAGAACCGGGACAGCCCCGTTTCTTTCCTACAATGAGCAGTTCTTC. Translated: CASRGRVRTGTAPFLSYNEQFF.

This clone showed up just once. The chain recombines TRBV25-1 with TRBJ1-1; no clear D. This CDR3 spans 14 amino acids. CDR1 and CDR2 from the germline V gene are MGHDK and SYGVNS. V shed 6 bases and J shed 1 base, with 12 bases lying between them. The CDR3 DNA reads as TGTGCCAGCAGATATGAGGGCACGAACACTGAAGCTTTCTTT. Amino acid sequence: CASRYEGTNTEAFF.

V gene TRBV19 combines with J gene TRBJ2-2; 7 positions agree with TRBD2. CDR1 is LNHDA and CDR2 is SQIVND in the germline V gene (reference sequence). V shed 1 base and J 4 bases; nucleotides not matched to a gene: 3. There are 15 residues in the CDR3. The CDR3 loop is CASSIAGGTTGELFF. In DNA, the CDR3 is TGTGCCAGTAGTATAGCGGGGGGAACCACCGGGGAGCTGTTTTTT. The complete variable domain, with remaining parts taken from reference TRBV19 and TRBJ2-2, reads DGGITQSPKYLFRKEGQNVTLSCEQNLNHDAMYWYRQDPGQGLRLIYYSQIVNDFQKGDIAEGYSVSREKKESFPLTVTSAQKNPTAFYLCASSIAGGTTGELFFGEGSRLTVL.

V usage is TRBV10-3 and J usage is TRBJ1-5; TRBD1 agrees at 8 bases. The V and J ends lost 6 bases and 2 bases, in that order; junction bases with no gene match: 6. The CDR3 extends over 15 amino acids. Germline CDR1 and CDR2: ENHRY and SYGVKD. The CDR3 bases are TGTGCCATCAGATCCGGGACAGGCGGCAATCAGCCCCAGCATTTT. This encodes CAIRSGTGGNQPQHF.

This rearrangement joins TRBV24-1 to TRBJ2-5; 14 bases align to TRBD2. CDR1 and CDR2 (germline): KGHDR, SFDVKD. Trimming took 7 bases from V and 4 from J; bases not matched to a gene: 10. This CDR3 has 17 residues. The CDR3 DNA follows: TGTGCCACCAGCCGAACAGGCGGGACTAGCGGGGGAGAGACCCAGTACTTC. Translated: CATSRTGGTSGGETQYF.

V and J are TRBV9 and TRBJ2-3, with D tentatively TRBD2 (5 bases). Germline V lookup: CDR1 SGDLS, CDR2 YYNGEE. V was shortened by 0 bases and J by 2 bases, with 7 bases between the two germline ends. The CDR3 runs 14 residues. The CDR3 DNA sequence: TGTGCCAGCAGCGTAGGCGGGCACACAGATACGCAGTATTTT. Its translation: CASSVGGHTDTQYF.

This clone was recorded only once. CDR3 sequence (DNA): TGTGCCAGTAGTACCCAGCACCAGGACACCGGGGAGCTGTTTTTT. Its protein product is CASSTQHQDTGELFF. V and J are TRBV19 and TRBJ2-2, with unresolved D. CDR1 is LNHDA, CDR2 SQIVND, per germline (reference sequence). Trimming pared 4 bases from V and 3 bases from J, leaving 12 bases between. This CDR3 is 15 amino acids long.

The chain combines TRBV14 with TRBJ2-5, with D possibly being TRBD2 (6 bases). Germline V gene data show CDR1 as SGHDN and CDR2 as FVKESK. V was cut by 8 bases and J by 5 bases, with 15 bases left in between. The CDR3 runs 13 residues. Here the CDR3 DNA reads TGTGCCAGCGCAATGGGGGGAGCGGAGACCCAGTACTTC. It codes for CASAMGGAETQYF.

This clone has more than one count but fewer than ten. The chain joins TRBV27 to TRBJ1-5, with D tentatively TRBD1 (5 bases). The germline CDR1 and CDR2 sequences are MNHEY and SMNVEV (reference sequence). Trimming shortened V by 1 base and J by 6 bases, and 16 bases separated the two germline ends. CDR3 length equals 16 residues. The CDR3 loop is CASSLWGSGQGQPQHF. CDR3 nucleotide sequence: TGTGCCAGCAGTTTATGGGGCAGTGGCCAGGGTCAGCCCCAGCATTTT.

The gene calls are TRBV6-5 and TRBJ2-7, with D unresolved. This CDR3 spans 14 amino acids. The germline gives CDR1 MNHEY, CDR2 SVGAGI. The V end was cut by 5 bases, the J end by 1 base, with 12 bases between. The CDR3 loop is CASSTTGGSYEQYV. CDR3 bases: TGTGCCAGCAGTACAACGGGTGGGTCCTACGAGCAGTACGTC.

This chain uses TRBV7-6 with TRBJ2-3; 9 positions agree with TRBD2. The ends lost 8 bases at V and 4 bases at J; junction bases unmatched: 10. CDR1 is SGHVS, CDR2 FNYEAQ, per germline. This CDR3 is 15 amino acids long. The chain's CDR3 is CASSQAGLASDTQYF. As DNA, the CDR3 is TGTGCCAGCTCGCAAGCGGGACTAGCCTCAGATACGCAGTATTTT.

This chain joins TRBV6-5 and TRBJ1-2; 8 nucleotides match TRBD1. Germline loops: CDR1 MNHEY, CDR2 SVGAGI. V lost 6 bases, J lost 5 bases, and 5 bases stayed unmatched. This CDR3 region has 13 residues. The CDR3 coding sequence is TGTGCCAGCAGCGCAGGGGGCGGGTATGGCTACACCTTC. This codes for CASSAGGGYGYTF.

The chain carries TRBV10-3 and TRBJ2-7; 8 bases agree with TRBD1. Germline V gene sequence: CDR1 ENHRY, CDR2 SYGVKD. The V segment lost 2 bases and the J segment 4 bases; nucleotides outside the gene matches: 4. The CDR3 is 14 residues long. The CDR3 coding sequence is TGTGCCATCAGTGAGGACAGGGGTATTTACGAGCAGTACTTC. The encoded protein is CAISEDRGIYEQYF.

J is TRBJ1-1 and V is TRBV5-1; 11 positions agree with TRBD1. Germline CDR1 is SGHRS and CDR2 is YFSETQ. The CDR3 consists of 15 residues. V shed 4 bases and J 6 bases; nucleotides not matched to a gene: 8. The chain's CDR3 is CASSDGQGASPEAFF. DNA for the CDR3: TGCGCCAGCAGCGATGGACAGGGGGCTTCTCCTGAAGCTTTCTTT.

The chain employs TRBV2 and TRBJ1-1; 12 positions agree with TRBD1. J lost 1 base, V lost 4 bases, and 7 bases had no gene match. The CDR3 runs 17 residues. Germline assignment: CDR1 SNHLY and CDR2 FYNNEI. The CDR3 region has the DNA TGTGCCAGCAGTGGGGACAGGGGGCGAATCTCGAACACTGAAGCTTTCTTT. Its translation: CASSGDRGRISNTEAFF.

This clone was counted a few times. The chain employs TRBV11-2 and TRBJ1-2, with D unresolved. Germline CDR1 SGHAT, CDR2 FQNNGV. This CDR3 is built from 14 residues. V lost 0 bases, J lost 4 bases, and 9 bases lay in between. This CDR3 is CASSLEPRSYGYTF. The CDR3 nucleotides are TGTGCCAGCAGCTTAGAGCCACGGTCCTATGGCTACACCTTC.